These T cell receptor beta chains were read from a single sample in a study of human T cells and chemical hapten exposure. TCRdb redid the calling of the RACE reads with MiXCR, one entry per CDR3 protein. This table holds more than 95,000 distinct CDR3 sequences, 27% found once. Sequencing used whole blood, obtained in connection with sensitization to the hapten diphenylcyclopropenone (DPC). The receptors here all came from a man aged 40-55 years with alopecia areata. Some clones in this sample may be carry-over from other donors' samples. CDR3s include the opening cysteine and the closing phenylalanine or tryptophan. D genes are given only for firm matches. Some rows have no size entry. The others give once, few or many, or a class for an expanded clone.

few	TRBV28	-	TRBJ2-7	CASTIQGASGIYEQYF	TGTGCCAGCACAATACAGGGGGCTAGCGGGATATACGAGCAGTACTTC
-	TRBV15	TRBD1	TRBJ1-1	CATSRGGTGILNTEAFF	TGTGCCACCAGCAGAGGCGGGACAGGGATCCTCAACACTGAAGCTTTCTTT
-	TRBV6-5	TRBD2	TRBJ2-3	CASSYRAGEDTQYF	TGTGCCAGCAGTTACCGGGCGGGGGAAGATACGCAGTATTTT
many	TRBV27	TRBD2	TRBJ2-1	CASTQSAGAPHNEQFF	TGTGCCAGCACGCAATCAGCGGGAGCTCCCCACAATGAGCAGTTCTTC
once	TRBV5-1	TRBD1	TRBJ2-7	CASSKDRRTYEQYF	TGCGCCAGCAGCAAGGACAGGCGGACCTACGAGCAGTACTTC
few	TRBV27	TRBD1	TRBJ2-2	CASSPGTGARGGELFF	TGTGCCAGCAGCCCTGGGACAGGGGCTAGAGGCGGGGAGCTGTTTTTT
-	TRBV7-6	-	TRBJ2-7	CASSSAGTAYEQYF	TGTGCCAGCAGCTCTGCCGGGACGGCATACGAGCAGTACTTC
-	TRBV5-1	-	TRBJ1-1	CASSLGGTSTEAFF	TGCGCCAGCAGCTTGGGGGGCACGAGCACTGAAGCTTTCTTT
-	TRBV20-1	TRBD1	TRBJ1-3	CSAREGGTGTLHDSGNTIYF	TGCAGTGCTAGAGAGGGAGGGACAGGGACACTCCACGACTCTGGAAACACCATATATTTT
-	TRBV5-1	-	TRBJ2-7	CASSPQGHLYEQYF	TGCGCCAGCAGCCCTCAGGGCCACCTCTACGAGCAGTACTTC
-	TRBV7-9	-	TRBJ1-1	CASSLQGSTEAFF	TGTGCCAGCAGCTTGCAGGGGAGCACTGAAGCTTTCTTT
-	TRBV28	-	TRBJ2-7	CASSPTGSPYEQYF	TGTGCCAGCAGTCCCACGGGAAGCCCCTACGAGCAGTACTTC
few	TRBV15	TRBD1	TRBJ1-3	CATSRDRGLGNTIYF	TGTGCCACCAGCAGAGATAGGGGGCTCGGAAACACCATATATTTT
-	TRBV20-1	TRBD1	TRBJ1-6	CSAKRDRALYNSPLHF	TGCAGTGCTAAAAGGGACAGGGCGCTCTATAATTCACCCCTCCACTTT
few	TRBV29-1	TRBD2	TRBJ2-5	CSVGRGLDSETQYF	TGCAGCGTGGGCCGTGGACTAGACTCCGAGACCCAGTACTTC
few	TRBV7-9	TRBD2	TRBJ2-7	CASSPGTSLGEQYF	TGTGCCAGCAGCCCCGGGACTAGCCTAGGCGAGCAGTACTTC
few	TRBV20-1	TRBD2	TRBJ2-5	CSAGPFLARGLGETQYF	TGCAGTGCTGGTCCCTTTCTTGCCAGGGGACTAGGAGAGACCCAGTACTTC
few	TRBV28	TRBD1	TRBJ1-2	CASSLRARGGGGYTF	TGTGCCAGCAGTTTAAGGGCTCGAGGGGGCGGTGGCTACACCTTC